This T cell receptor (beta chain) was sequenced for a study of cytomegalovirus exposure and HLA in healthy donors (dated 2017 in TCRdb). Concerning the study at large: An earlier analysis of approximately 640 of the donors reported 250 to 300 Gb of sequence data and around 110 million unique TCR beta sequences from 150 million to 200 million T cells. An early release that covered approximately 600 HLA-typed donors contained approximately 300 gigabases of sequencing data and some 87 million unique TCR sequences. Of the roughly 400 genotyped donors, approximately 82% fell in the genetic ancestry cluster associated with self-reported Caucasian donors. The study aimed to test whether cataloging public T cell receptors could reveal signatures of past pathogen exposure. The T cell repertoires of roughly 660 subjects were profiled by immunosequencing and related to cytomegalovirus serostatus. Along with the approximately 700-subject first cohort, a separate validation cohort of over a hundred different subjects was used. The study combined high-throughput TCR immunosequencing, statistical association of individual TCRs with disease status, and machine learning to predict cytomegalovirus infection status. In a later analysis, previously published TCR beta repertoires from about 670 donors were re-analyzed and high-resolution HLA genotyping was added so that TCR occurrence patterns could be studied. Rather than using new phenotypic data, the later analysis identified candidate immune exposures from TCR beta sequences and from how often those sequences occurred across donors. An earlier analysis of several hundred of the donors applied high-throughput TCR beta sequencing to assess whether each TCR beta V gene segment acted as functional or pseudogenic. Donor age, sex, ethnicity and CMV serostatus were compiled alongside the repertoire data. In a later genetic analysis, genome-wide SNP genotypes for about 55% of the roughly 700 donors were used, and that subset was treated as a discovery cohort. Every discovery cohort repertoire had been produced on one sequencing platform. HLA typing covered class I and class II loci at four-digit resolution. The number of typed donors differed by locus: about 620-640 for A, B, C, DRB1 and DQB1; 500 to 550 for DQA1; about 600 for DPA1; and roughly 490 for DPB1. Because of strong linkage in the cohort, roughly five DR-DQ haplotypes were treated as single units for association and clustering. On average, roughly 240,000 unique TCR beta nucleotide sequences were sequenced per donor among fewer than 500 genotyped donors of the cohort, with approximately 18% of those sequences being non-productive.

With respect to this clone: Its specific antigen is unknown. No much larger clonotype is one base removed from it; base qualities were not supplied.

The receptor library was made with the immunoSEQ multiplex PCR assay. The multiplex PCR relied on a mix of 60 forward primers for TCR Vbeta segments and 13 reverse primers for TCR Jbeta segments. The CDR3 region of rearranged TCR beta genes was amplified from genomic DNA by a multiplex PCR assay. On the Illumina HiSeq System, the amplified TCR beta libraries were sequenced as 87-base-pair reads. As for the authors' bioinformatics: A later analysis tallied roughly 76 million unique TCR beta chains across the 700 or so repertoires, and some 10 million of those chains were shared by two or more donors. Raw reads were error-corrected and collapsed into unique sequences with a nearest-neighbor algorithm that merged closely related sequences to remove PCR and sequencing errors. Alignment of CDR3 sequences to IMGT reference sequences was used to assign V, D and J gene segments. Each retained sequence needed at least a six-nucleotide match to both a V gene segment and a J gene segment. Rearrangements were classified as productive when the CDR3 lacked stop codons and remained in frame with V and J, and all other rearrangements were classified as non-productive. Following IMGT convention, CDR3 was defined as the stretch from the second conserved V-encoded cysteine up to the conserved J-encoded phenylalanine. The earlier analysis of some 580 of the donors excluded any sequence lacking an unambiguous match to a single V gene segment. In an earlier analysis of 450 to 700 of the donors, V segments were called functional above 56.7% productive rearrangements and were called segregating when the between-donor standard deviation exceeded 5%. A statistical classification framework was developed to diagnose cytomegalovirus status using the catalog of TCR beta chain sequences. In a later analysis, V and J genes were assigned by comparing TCR nucleotide sequences against IMGT/GENE-DB human TR gene sequences. In a later analysis, CDR3 sequences and most-parsimonious VDJ recombination scenarios were assigned using the TCRdist pipeline. A later analysis defined each TCR beta chain by its CDR3 amino acid sequence plus V-gene family, and excluded reads lacking a unique V-gene family. To address suspected cross-contamination and a sequencing artifact, a later analysis removed a few hundred highly shared, low-generation-probability nucleotide sequences. A later analysis calculated a clonal expansion index for each public chain from normalized within-repertoire ranks of inferred template counts. A later analysis computed generation probabilities with a VDJ recombination model fitted to out-of-frame rearrangements, and checked the results against IGoR. In a later analysis, TCR-TCR, TCR-HLA and TCR-CMV co-occurrence was scored with hypergeometric tests, and a repertoire-size bias correction was applied to TCR pairs. False discovery rates were estimated in a later analysis by permuting HLA or CMV assignments 20 times. In a later analysis, co-occurring TCRs were grouped using DBSCAN, with TCRdist sequence similarity added in when clustering inside HLA-allele-positive subsets. Repertoires with fewer than 30,000 or more than 120,000 public chains were left out of co-occurrence clustering, as were about 5 repertoires with anomalous nucleotide sharing. What TCRdb holds here is the immuneACCESS table cut down to in-frame rearrangements. Part of the clones is not present; checked against another copy, under half of the missing clones reflect an unresolved V gene, and the others are unexplained. V, J and clone size derive from that table, while D and trimming were established from the DNA sequence. The sample table lists about 130,000 clones, 65% to 80% of them with a count of one. 1.5% to 2% of the sample rests with the top ten.

The cohort consisted of hundreds of healthy bone marrow donors. At the time of sampling, every cohort member was nominally healthy, though immune exposures that went unrecorded were likely present. CMV serostatus was positive for almost 300 and negative for about 50% of the roughly 700 cohort members, and was not recorded for this donor. A peripheral blood sample was provided by each donor, and peripheral blood mononuclear cells were used for TCR beta sequencing. The Qiagen DNeasy Blood Extraction Kit was used to extract genomic DNA from the blood cell samples. The full study reports these points: The only immune exposure information available for the cohort was CMV serostatus. In vitro tests confirmed that a few of the cytomegalovirus-associated TCR beta chains recognize cytomegalovirus antigens. A total of 164 TCR beta chains were listed by the study as associated with cytomegalovirus. In a later analysis, most CMV-associated TCR beta chains were found to appear HLA-restricted, with HLA associations seemingly driven largely by CMV exposure. This cohort had only TCR beta chains sequenced, and the lack of alpha or paired-chain data limited which features could be detected. Broadly in line with IMGT annotations, most TCR beta V segments showed up in productive rearrangements about 87% or about 30% of the time in an earlier analysis of around 550 of the donors. The sequencing pipeline was judged likely to have produced a cluster of highly shared sequence variants as a technical artifact. Over 15 rarely observed V segments, including chromosome 9 orphons, were excluded from the earlier analysis of some 590 of the donors because counts were too low. In a later genetic analysis, a missense DCLRE1C variant was associated with V-gene and J-gene trimming of TCR beta chains, and the association was replicated in an independent cohort. In a later analysis, HLA-associated TCR beta chains showed more clonal expansion and lower generation probabilities than non-associated chains that were equally common. In a later analysis, over 15,000 TCR beta sequences were associated with specific HLA alleles at a false discovery rate of 0.05. Correlated functional status among segregating V segments might be attributable to linkage disequilibrium, but an unknown experimental factor could not be ruled out. According to the authors, the approach could potentially be generalized to other disease states and immunological phenotypes. Several of the top co-occurrence clusters appeared to be linked to parvovirus B19, influenza, CMV and Epstein-Barr virus, according to a later analysis. When HLA alleles, especially DR and DQ, strongly co-occurred, TCR associations were difficult to assign to individual alleles. Because HLA typing was missing for some donors at each locus, association tests included only the typed subset. Most TCR sequences were seen in very few donors, while some public TCRs were found in many individuals. In a later analysis, TCR association rates were found to vary across HLA loci, with the most associated TCRs seen for DRB1 alleles and the fewest for HLA-C alleles. Compared with the roughly 710-donor mean, donors in an Asian-associated ancestry cluster had fewer N-insertions in productive TCRs, according to a later genetic analysis. A further reported finding was that TCR beta sequences accurately predicted the HLA-A and HLA-B alleles for most subjects in the first cohort. Sequencing depth was assumed to be roughly uniform across donors in the presence/absence analyses, though that assumption may not hold. In both the original and validation cohorts, the classifier was reported to diagnose cytomegalovirus status with high specificity and sensitivity.

The sequencing input was PBMCs. This receptor was taken from a human donor in good health.

In nucleotide form, the sequence is TGCAGTGCGGTACAGGGAAGTCTACTGTTTTTT. Its protein reads: CSAVQGSLLFF. The sequence links TRBV20-1 to TRBJ1-4, and perhaps TRBD1 as D gene, on 6 matching bases. Per the germline V gene (reference sequence), DFQATT is the CDR1 and SNEGSKA is the CDR2. The CDR3 sequence holds 11 residues, the cysteine and phenylalanine included. Of the read, only the CDR3 DNA is kept; its 33 bases are in frame from base 1. V is shortened by 6 bases, J by 13 bases, and the region joining them spans 15 bases.